The clone carrying this T cell receptor beta chain was detected only once. The antigen is undetermined. One junction end does not reproduce the germline sequence, and a read error may be involved. PCR amplification relied on 60 Vbeta primers (plus 13 Jbeta primers). Produced via immunoSEQ multiplex PCR; TCRdb's table is partial and in-frame only. The data contain a few hundred thousand clones, over 65% of them singletons. CDR1 MNHEY and CDR2 SMNVEV come from the germline V gene (reference sequence). The CDR3 consists of 13 residues. The data stem from a study of cytomegalovirus exposure and HLA in healthy donors. Background on the study: Caucasian-associated ancestry cluster membership applied to about 80% of about 370 genotyped donors.

Overall study results and limits: Follow-up analysis later connected one missense variant in DCLRE1C with trimming of TCR beta V- and J-genes. Cytomegalovirus status, reportedly, was diagnosed with high specificity and sensitivity by the classifier.

The receptor's source is a man in his forties or fifties in good health and CMV-seronegative. The sequenced sample was PBMCs. The genes are TRBV27 and TRBJ2-3; 7 positions match TRBD1. The CDR3 sequence: CASSLTLLGGLFF. For the CDR3, the DNA is TGTGCCAGCAGTTTAACACTACTAGGGGGCCTCTTCTTT.